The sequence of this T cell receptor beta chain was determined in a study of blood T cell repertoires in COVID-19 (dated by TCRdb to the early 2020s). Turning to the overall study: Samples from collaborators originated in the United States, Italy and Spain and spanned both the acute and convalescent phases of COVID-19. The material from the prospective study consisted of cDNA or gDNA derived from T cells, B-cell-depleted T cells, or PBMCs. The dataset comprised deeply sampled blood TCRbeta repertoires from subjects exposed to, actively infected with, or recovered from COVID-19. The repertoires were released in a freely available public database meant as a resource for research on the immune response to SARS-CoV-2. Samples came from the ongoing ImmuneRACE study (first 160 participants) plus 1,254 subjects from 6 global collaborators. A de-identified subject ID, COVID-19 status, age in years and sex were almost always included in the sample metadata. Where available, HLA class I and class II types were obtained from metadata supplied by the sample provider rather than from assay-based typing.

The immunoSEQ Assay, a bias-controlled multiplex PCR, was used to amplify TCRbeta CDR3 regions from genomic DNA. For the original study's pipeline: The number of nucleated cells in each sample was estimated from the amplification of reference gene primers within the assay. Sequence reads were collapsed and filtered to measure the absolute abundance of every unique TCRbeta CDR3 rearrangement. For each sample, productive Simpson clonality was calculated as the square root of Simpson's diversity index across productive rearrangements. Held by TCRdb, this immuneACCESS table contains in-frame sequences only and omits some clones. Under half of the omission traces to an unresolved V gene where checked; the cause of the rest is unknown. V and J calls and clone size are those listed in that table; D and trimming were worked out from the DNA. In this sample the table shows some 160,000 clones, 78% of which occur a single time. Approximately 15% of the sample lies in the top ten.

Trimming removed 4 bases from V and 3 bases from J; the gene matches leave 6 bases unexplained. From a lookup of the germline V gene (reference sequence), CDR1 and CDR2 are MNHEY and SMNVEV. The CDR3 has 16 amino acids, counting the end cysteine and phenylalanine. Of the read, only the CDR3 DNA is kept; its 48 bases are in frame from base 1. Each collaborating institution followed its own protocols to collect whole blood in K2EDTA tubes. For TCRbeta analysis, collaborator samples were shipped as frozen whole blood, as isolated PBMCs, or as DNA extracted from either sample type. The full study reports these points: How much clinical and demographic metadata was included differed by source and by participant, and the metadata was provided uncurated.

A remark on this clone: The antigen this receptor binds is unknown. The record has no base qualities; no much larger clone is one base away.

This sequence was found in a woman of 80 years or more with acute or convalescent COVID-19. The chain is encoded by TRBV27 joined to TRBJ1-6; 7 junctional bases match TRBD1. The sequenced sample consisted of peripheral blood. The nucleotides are TGTGCCAGCAGTTCCGAACAGGGGTTCTATAATTCACCCCTCCACTTT. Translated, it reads CASSSEQGFYNSPLHF.